Following are 28 T cell receptor beta chains from one sample sequenced in a study of neurological immune-mediated disorders. In TCRdb, the 5' RACE reads were re-called with MiXCR into one record per CDR3 protein. The table has about 55,000 distinct CDR3 sequences, approximately 4.1% seen once; the top ten hold 2.9%. Specimen: PBMCs. The receptor set was obtained from a man aged 45-65 years with multiple sclerosis.

This clonotype was counted ten times or more. V usage is TRBV25-1 and J usage is TRBJ2-2; D might be TRBD2 (7 bases). Germline lookup yields CDR1 MGHDK and CDR2 SYGVNS. V was cut by 3 bases and J by 4 bases, with 12 bases left in between. The CDR3 sequence is 15 residues long. The CDR3 DNA reads TGTGCCAGCAGTGAGGGGGGGCTGAGCACCGGGGAGCTGTTTTTT. As protein: CASSEGGLSTGELFF.

This clonotype came up a few times. The rearrangement links TRBV6-2 or TRBV6-3 to TRBJ1-5; D possibly corresponds to TRBD1 (5 bases). Trimming removed 10 bases at V and 2 bases at J, with 9 bases between. The CDR3 length is 12 residues. Germline loops: CDR1 MNHEY, CDR2 SVGEGT. The CDR3 region is CATQEGNQPQHF. The CDR3 DNA reads TGTGCCACACAGGAGGGCAATCAGCCCCAGCATTTT.

This clonotype was seen at least ten times. The chain joins TRBV7-2 to TRBJ2-5; 9 nucleotides line up with TRBD2. CDR3 length: 16 amino acids. In germline, CDR1 is SGHTA, CDR2 FQGNSA. Trimming took 3 bases from V and 4 from J; bases not matched to a gene: 9. The CDR3 region has the DNA TGTGCCAGCAGCTTTAGAGGGCTAGCGGGGCGAGAGACCCAGTACTTC. Its protein is CASSFRGLAGRETQYF.

This clonotype has a count of ten or more. This CDR3 is CASRSDPAGVAEQFF. As DNA, the CDR3 is TGCGCCAGCAGATCGGACCCAGCGGGAGTGGCTGAGCAGTTCTTC. V gene TRBV5-1 combines with J gene TRBJ2-1; 8 bases are a match to TRBD2. This CDR3 region has 15 residues. Germline V gives CDR1 SGHRS, CDR2 YFSETQ. Losses at the gene ends were 5 bases for V and 9 bases for J; bases not matched to a gene: 13.

This clonotype was picked up many times. This chain connects TRBV7-2 to TRBJ2-1; TRBD2 agrees at 12 bases. CDR1 and CDR2 (germline): SGHTA, FQGNSA. This CDR3 has 16 amino acids. Trimming removed 5 bases from V and 8 bases from J; junction bases left unmatched: 10. CDR3 loop: CASSLSRGLAGHEQFF. CDR3 sequence (DNA): TGTGCCAGCAGCCTTAGTAGGGGACTAGCGGGCCATGAGCAGTTCTTC.

Many counts were recorded for this clonotype. CDR3 amino acids: CSARTREYNEQFF. The CDR3 DNA reads TGCAGCGCCCGGACTAGAGAGTACAATGAGCAGTTCTTC. The V call is TRBV29-1, the J call TRBJ2-1; 7 bases are shared with TRBD2. CDR3 size: 13 residues. Germline CDR1 SQVTM, CDR2 ANQGSEA. Losses at the gene ends were 7 bases for V and 4 bases for J; bases not matched to a gene: 7.

This clonotype has a count of ten or more. This rearrangement joins TRBV20-1 to TRBJ2-3, with no clear D. There are 14 residues in the CDR3. Germline CDR1 is DFQATT and CDR2 is SNEGSKA (reference sequence). Trimming removed 5 bases at V and 1 base at J, with 13 bases between. DNA of the CDR3: TGCAGTGCTCCCTCGTACAGCGGCACAGATACGCAGTATTTT. It is translated as CSAPSYSGTDTQYF.

This clonotype has ten or more counts. The CDR3: CASSPSVAGGLVQETQYF. DNA for the CDR3: TGTGCCAGCAGCCCCTCCGTGGCGGGGGGGTTGGTCCAAGAGACCCAGTACTTC. The rearrangement links TRBV5-6 to TRBJ2-5; 9 nucleotides agree with TRBD2. This CDR3 has 18 amino acids. The V segment lost 4 bases and the J segment 1 base; nucleotides outside the gene matches: 14. Germline-derived CDR1 and CDR2 are SGHDT and YYEEEE.

This clonotype was counted many times. The V call is TRBV5-1, the J call TRBJ1-1, with TRBD1 matching 8 bases. Trimming cost V 0 bases and J 6 bases; bases outside gene matches: 1. This CDR3 region has 13 residues. Germline V CDR1 and CDR2: SGHRS, YFSETQ. The CDR3, as DNA: TGCGCCAGCAGCTTGGCCAGGGGGCCTGAAGCTTTCTTT. It codes for CASSLARGPEAFF. Complete variable domain (other parts from reference TRBV5-1 and TRBJ1-1): KAGVTQTPRYLIKTRGQQVTLSCSPISGHRSVSWYQQTPGQGLQFLFEYFSETQRNKGNFPGRFSGRQFSNSRSEMNVSTLELGDSALYLCASSLARGPEAFFGQGTRLTVV.

About this clonotype itself: Mismatch with germline at one junction end may stem from a read error. The chain joins TRBV2 to TRBJ1-2; the match to TRBD1 covers 7 bases. The germline V gene encodes CDR1 SNHLY and CDR2 FYNNEI. This CDR3 comprises 15 residues. The CDR3 here is CASTRLAGGLYGYTF. The CDR3 nucleotides read TGTGCAAGCACCCGCCTTGCAGGGGGTCTCTATGGCTACACCTTC.

Ten or more counts support this clonotype. The V and J genes are TRBV4-2 and TRBJ1-1; 7 nucleotides agree with TRBD1. CDR3 length equals 13 residues. Trimming took 6 bases from V and 4 from J; bases not matched to a gene: 5. CDR1 and CDR2 (germline): LGHNA, YNFKEQ. CDR3 amino acids: CASRPQGTTEAFF. CDR3 bases: TGTGCCAGCAGACCACAGGGGACCACTGAAGCTTTCTTT.

There are many counts of this clonotype. V and J are TRBV12-3 or TRBV12-4 and TRBJ2-3, with no clear D. This CDR3 comprises 14 residues. The V gene lost 3 bases and the J gene lost 0 bases, with 7 bases spanning the gap. This CDR3 is CASSFVGSTDTQYF. For the CDR3, the DNA is TGTGCCAGCAGTTTTGTTGGCAGCACAGATACGCAGTATTTT.

This clonotype was seen at least ten times. This sequence joins TRBV20-1 and TRBJ2-7; TRBD1 matches at 7 bases. Unmatched junction bases numbered 9, after V lost 5 bases and J lost 5 bases. Germline V CDR1 and CDR2: DFQATT, SNEGSKA (reference sequence). The CDR3 is made up of 13 amino acids. The CDR3 DNA sequence: TGCAGTGCTCCTGGGACAGTTTCCGACGAGCAGTACTTC. Its protein product is CSAPGTVSDEQYF.

In regard to this clonotype: Since a much larger clone is just one base distant, this may be a read error. This rearrangement joins TRBV28 to TRBJ1-2; the D is unclear. This CDR3 has 13 amino acids. Deletions cut 3 bases from V and 3 bases from J, with 8 bases between. Germline loops: CDR1 MDHEN, CDR2 SYDVKM. As DNA, the CDR3 is TGTGCCAGCAGTTTCAGTGGGTACTATGGCTACACCTTC. Amino acids: CASSFSGYYGYTF.

This clonotype was seen repeatedly, ten times or more. The chain uses TRBV7-8 and TRBJ2-1, with 8 bases aligning to TRBD1. Germline values: CDR1 SGHVS, CDR2 FQNEAQ. The CDR3 has 16 residues. Unmatched junction bases numbered 4, after V lost 1 base and J lost 2 bases. CDR3 in amino acids: CASSLETGETYNEQFF. CDR3 in DNA: TGTGCCAGCAGCTTAGAGACAGGGGAGACCTACAATGAGCAGTTCTTC.

This clonotype was observed a handful of times. A much larger clone differs by one base, so this may be a read error. The CDR3 is CASSNAGDEQFF. Written as DNA, the CDR3 is TGCGCCAGCAGCAACGCGGGAGATGAGCAGTTCTTC. The chain recombines TRBV5-1 with TRBJ2-1, with 7 positions matching TRBD2. The germline V gene encodes CDR1 SGHRS and CDR2 YFSETQ. Losses at the gene ends were 4 bases for V and 8 bases for J; bases not matched to a gene: 3. This CDR3 is 12 amino acids long.

In its sample, this clonotype was seen a few times. V is TRBV7-9 and J is TRBJ2-1, with TRBD1 matching over 7 bases. Trimming at V came to 2 bases and at J to 7 bases, leaving 8 bases not matched to a gene. Germline V gives CDR1 SEHNR, CDR2 FQNEAQ (reference sequence). The CDR3 is 15 amino acids. The CDR3 region is CASSLPQGVGNEQFF. The CDR3 region has the DNA TGTGCCAGCAGCTTACCCCAGGGGGTGGGTAATGAGCAGTTCTTC.

This clonotype was seen many times. One end of the junction varies from germline; a read error may be responsible. V is TRBV28 and J is TRBJ1-5; D remains ambiguous. The germline V gene encodes CDR1 MDHEN and CDR2 SYDVKM. This CDR3 region has 14 residues. Here the CDR3 reads CASSLRPQYQPQNF. CDR3 nucleotide sequence: TGTGCCAGCAGTTTAAGGCCCCAATATCAGCCCCAGAATTTT. Full variable domain (remainder filled in from reference TRBV28 and TRBJ1-5): DVKVTQSSRYLVKRTGEKVFLECVQDMDHENMFWYRQDPGLGLRLIYFSYDVKMKEKGDIPEGYSVSREKKERFSLILESASTNQTSMYLCASSLRPQYQPQNFGDGTRLSIL.

This clonotype was counted a few times. J is TRBJ1-3 and V is TRBV30; the D gene is possibly TRBD1 (5 bases). V lost 4 bases, J lost 0 bases, and 13 bases lay in between. The V gene's germline CDR1 is GTSNPN and CDR2 SVGIG (reference sequence). The CDR3 runs 15 residues. CDR3 bases: TGTGCCTGGAAGGTGGGACGGAGCTCTGGAAACACCATATATTTT. Residues: CAWKVGRSSGNTIYF.

Relative to its sample, this clonotype is medium-sized (0.01 to 0.1%). The chain is built from TRBV28 and TRBJ2-7; tentatively, D is TRBD1 or TRBD2 (5 bases each). The CDR3 covers 15 residues. Germline CDR1 and CDR2: MDHEN and SYDVKM. Trimming stripped 3 bases from V and 0 bases from J, with 12 bases between. This CDR3 is CASSFGAGISYEQYF. In DNA, the CDR3 is TGTGCCAGCAGTTTCGGGGCAGGGATCTCCTACGAGCAGTACTTC. Drawing the rest from reference TRBV28 and TRBJ2-7, the complete variable domain is DVKVTQSSRYLVKRTGEKVFLECVQDMDHENMFWYRQDPGLGLRLIYFSYDVKMKEKGDIPEGYSVSREKKERFSLILESASTNQTSMYLCASSFGAGISYEQYFGPGTRLTVT.

This clonotype was seen at least ten times. V gene TRBV6-2 or TRBV6-3 combines with J gene TRBJ2-1; D assignment may be TRBD1 or TRBD2 (5 bases each). This CDR3 has 16 residues. CDR1 MNHEY and CDR2 SVGEGT come from the germline V gene. V was trimmed by 7 bases and J by 6 bases, leaving 22 bases between them. CDR3: CASTSLRGYGSNEQFF. The CDR3 DNA reads as TGTGCCAGCACTTCCTTACGGGGCTATGGTAGCAATGAGCAGTTCTTC.

A note on this clonotype: It is likely a read error, because the conserved phenylalanine at the end of the CDR3 is missing. This chain links TRBV27 with TRBJ2-1, with 7 bases aligning to TRBD2. The CDR3 covers 15 residues. Germline assignment: CDR1 MNHEY and CDR2 SMNVEV (reference sequence). The trim removed 3 bases at V and 4 bases at J, leaving 6 bases unmatched. As DNA, the CDR3 is TGTGCCAGCAGTTTGGGGCTAGCGGAATACAATGAGCAGTTCTTA. It encodes CASSLGLAEYNEQFL.

This clonotype was counted many times. The chain combines TRBV12-3 or TRBV12-4 with TRBJ2-2; 7 bases are shared with TRBD2. The CDR3 contains 17 residues. V was clipped by 9 bases and J by 2 bases; unmatched bases: 15. CDR3 loop: CASNVLHGGLNTGELFF. Written as DNA, the CDR3 is TGTGCCAGTAATGTCCTTCACGGGGGGTTAAACACCGGGGAGCTGTTTTTT.

The sample holds many counts of this clonotype. The rearrangement joins TRBV5-1 to TRBJ2-1, with D uncertain. Germline V gene data show CDR1 as SGHRS and CDR2 as YFSETQ. The CDR3 is 11 amino acids. With 3 bases removed from V and 5 bases from J, the gap between germline ends came to 3 bases. The DNA of the CDR3 is TGCGCCAGCAGCTGGGACAATGAGCAGTTCTTC. This translates into CASSWDNEQFF.

This clonotype was picked up a small number of times. The chain has TRBV3-1 and TRBJ2-1; D is uncertain. The CDR3 has 15 amino acids. CDR1 LGHDT and CDR2 YNNKEL come from the germline V gene (reference sequence). Trimming left V 4 bases short and J 0 bases short, with 10 bases between. The CDR3 DNA follows: TGTGCCAGCAGCCCTATGGTGAGCTCCTACAATGAGCAGTTCTTC. Translation: CASSPMVSSYNEQFF.

At least ten counts were recorded for this clonotype. V usage is TRBV7-2 and J usage is TRBJ2-6; D is undetermined. There are 14 residues in the CDR3. Trimming shortened V by 5 bases and J by 4 bases, and 9 bases separated the two germline ends. Germline V gene data show CDR1 as SGHTA and CDR2 as FQGNSA. DNA for the CDR3: TGTGCCAGCAGCGCGCTCAGAGGGGCCAACGTCCTGACTTTC. The encoded protein is CASSALRGANVLTF. The variable domain in full, with the rest retrieved from reference TRBV7-2 and TRBJ2-6, is GAGVSQSPSNKVTEKGKDVELRCDPISGHTALYWYRQSLGQGLEFLIYFQGNSAPDKSGLPSDRFSAERTGGSVSTLTIQRTQQEDSAVYLCASSALRGANVLTFGAGSRLTVL.

In its sample, this clonotype was seen many times. This chain links TRBV20-1 with TRBJ2-3; D unresolved. V lost 6 bases and J lost 4, with 5 bases in between. Germline V CDR1 and CDR2: DFQATT, SNEGSKA (reference sequence). The CDR3 contains 10 residues. CDR3 in amino acids: CSASPDTQYF. CDR3 coding DNA: TGCAGTGCCAGCCCAGATACGCAGTATTTT.

This clonotype was seen many times. This chain joins TRBV21-1 and TRBJ1-1. TRBV21-1 is a documented pseudogene. The CDR3 has 18 amino acids. As DNA, the CDR3 is TGTGCCAGCAGCCCGCGCGGGAGGGACTCAGGGATGAACACTGAAGCTTTCTTT. Its protein product is CASSPRGRDSGMNTEAFF.